This section outlines one T cell receptor beta chain sequence together with its context. Its antigen is undetermined. Sequencing was performed with immunoSEQ multiplex PCR; in TCRdb, only in-frame clones are kept and a portion is missing. The profile shows about 520,000 clones, 65% to 85% of them singletons. The sample is drawn from a study of shared clonotypes between healthy human individuals. Overall study findings and caveats: Collection of samples was limited to blood; tissue repertoires likely differ. It was expected that sequencing depth would affect clonotype sharing among donors.

The germline V gene encodes CDR1 MNHNS and CDR2 SASEGT. With 4 bases clipped from V and 7 bases from J, the junction kept 13 bases outside the gene matches. The CDR3 is 17 amino acids. When samples were unsorted, 75 million to 95 million PBMCs were used for genomic DNA. The rearrangement joins TRBV6-1 to TRBJ2-7, with 13 bases matching TRBD2. The sequence was collected from a woman aged 40 to 50 in good health. Some clones in this sample may be carry-over from other donors' samples. The source material was PBMCs. CDR3 sequence (DNA): TGTGCCAGCAGTGTCGCGGTTGGACTAGCGGGAGAAGTGGAGCAGTACTTC. The encoded protein is CASSVAVGLAGEVEQYF.